The entry that follows covers one T cell receptor (beta chain) sequence. Its antigen is unidentified. This specimen belongs to a study of blood T cells in healthy people across ages. A J-beta primer mix and a sample-barcoded 5' primer were used in a second PCR of about 7 to 12 cycles. Samples each returned at least 3 million CDR3-containing paired-end reads. One entry per CDR3 protein, called by TCRdb with MiXCR from the 5' RACE reads. Of under 2 million distinct CDR3 sequences detected, about 31% appear once; the ten largest clones hold about 11%. CDR3 length: 11 residues. Germline CDR1 DFQATT, CDR2 SNEGSKA (reference sequence). V shed 6 bases and J shed 7 bases, with 12 bases lying between them. Study conclusions and caveats: TCR beta diversity, measured per million T cells, fell in a roughly linear way with age. Diversity was higher, and naive CD4+ cells more numerous, in long-lived donors than in aged donors. For the donors, CMV status was unknown and possibly confounded expanded clonotype changes.

The sample taken for sequencing was blood. This chain uses TRBV20-1 with TRBJ1-1; D possibly corresponds to TRBD1 (6 bases). The sequence came from a woman between 25 and 40 years old in good health. CDR3 coding DNA: TGCAGTGCAAGGGGGGACGGTGAAGCTTTCTTT. Its translation is CSARGDGEAFF.